One sample yielded the 26 T cell receptor beta chains listed below, sequenced in a study of PD-1 blockade in classical Hodgkin lymphoma. Brentuximab vedotin exposure varied, and every patient relapsed after autologous stem cell transplantation. Method: immunoSEQ multiplex PCR; TCRdb's copy keeps in-frame clones and lacks some. The sample has about 40,000 clones; 76% are singletons. This sample comprised peripheral blood mononuclear cells (PBMCs), obtained at baseline. The receptors come from a human donor with classical Hodgkin lymphoma.

This clone has a single count. CDR3 nucleotides: TGTGCCAGCAGCCGGGGGCGGGAAAAACTGTTTTTT. Its translation: CASSRGREKLFF. This chain links TRBV7-9 with TRBJ1-4; TRBD1 is a possible D gene (6 bases). Germline CDR1 SEHNR, CDR2 FQNEAQ (reference sequence). CDR3 length: 12 amino acids. The V gene lost 5 bases and the J gene lost 8 bases, with 9 bases spanning the gap.

This clone is a singleton in its sample. The CDR3 DNA reads as TGCAGCGTTGTATACGGGCTAGCGGGAGGGTACGAGCAGTACTTC. As protein: CSVVYGLAGGYEQYF. The chain joins TRBV29-1 to TRBJ2-7, with 12 bases lining up with TRBD2. Germline assignment: CDR1 SQVTM and CDR2 ANQGSEA. The CDR3 is 15 amino acids. V lost 4 bases, J lost 4 bases, and 8 bases stayed unmatched.

This rearrangement joins TRBV11-2 to TRBJ2-6, with TRBD1 identical over 8 bases. Germline lookup yields CDR1 SGHAT and CDR2 FQNNGV. This CDR3 is 14 amino acids long. Trimming took 2 bases from V and 11 from J; bases not matched to a gene: 5. In DNA form, the CDR3 reads TGTGCCAGCAGCTTAATGGGACAGGAGGACGTCCTGACTTTC. Protein: CASSLMGQEDVLTF.

The J gene is TRBJ2-7, the V gene TRBV19; TRBD1 matches at 8 bases. J lost 6 bases, V lost 5 bases, and 6 bases had no gene match. This CDR3 is 13 amino acids long. CDR1 is LNHDA and CDR2 is SQIVND in the germline V gene (reference sequence). CDR3 DNA sequence: TGTGCCAGTAGTTCCGGGACAGGCAGCGAGCAGTACTTC. Protein product: CASSSGTGSEQYF.

The rearrangement links TRBV7-8 to TRBJ2-1; TRBD2 agrees at 7 bases. V lost 10 bases, J lost 9 bases, and 9 bases stayed unmatched. This CDR3 region has 12 residues. Germline assignment: CDR1 SGHVS and CDR2 FQNEAQ. CDR3 in amino acids: CATAGLVSEQFF. The DNA of the CDR3 is TGTGCCACGGCCGGACTAGTCAGTGAGCAGTTCTTC.

The chain combines TRBV6-6 with TRBJ1-5; D is unclear. Germline V gives CDR1 MNHNY, CDR2 SVGAGI (reference sequence). This CDR3 is built from 14 residues. Trimming cost V 5 bases and J 2 bases, with 10 bases left between them. The CDR3 loop is CASSLFGGNQPQHF. The CDR3 DNA reads as TGTGCCAGCAGTCTCTTCGGCGGCAATCAGCCCCAGCATTTT.

The chain has TRBV28 and TRBJ1-6; no reliable D call. In germline, CDR1 is MDHEN, CDR2 SYDVKM. Trimming shortened V by 2 bases and J by 5 bases, and 13 bases separated the two germline ends. This CDR3 is built from 16 residues. The CDR3 is CASSLRRWANNSPLHF. The CDR3 DNA follows: TGTGCCAGCAGTTTACGACGGTGGGCTAATAATTCACCCCTCCACTTT.

This clone has only a few counts. The rearrangement uses TRBV15 and TRBJ2-3, with a tentative D call TRBD2 (5 bases). The germline gives CDR1 LNHNV, CDR2 YYDKDF (reference sequence). The CDR3 sequence is 13 residues long. V lost 4 bases to trimming and J lost 5 bases, with 10 bases between them. For the CDR3, the DNA is TGTGCCACCAGCAATAACGGGGTAGATACGCAGTATTTT. Protein: CATSNNGVDTQYF.

The chain recombines TRBV5-4 with TRBJ2-5; D gene uncertain. Germline V gives CDR1 SGHNT, CDR2 YYREEE (reference sequence). The V and J ends lost 4 bases and 3 bases respectively, with 13 bases between them. This CDR3 is built from 14 residues. The CDR3 loop reads CASSRPDVKETQYF. CDR3 bases: TGTGCCAGCAGCAGACCCGACGTAAAAGAGACCCAGTACTTC.

The V call is TRBV6-5, the J call TRBJ2-5, with a possible D match to TRBD2 (5 bases). Germline-derived CDR1 and CDR2 are MNHEY and SVGAGI. V shed 7 bases and J shed 3 bases, with 15 bases lying between them. The CDR3 loop spans 14 amino acids. In DNA form, the CDR3 reads TGTGCCAGCAAAAAAACAGCGGCAAAAGAGACCCAGTACTTC. It codes for CASKKTAAKETQYF.

With respect to this clone: Relative to the germline gene, one junction end is altered; a read error may explain this. CDR3 sequence: CASSLGAGGGKNEQFF. The CDR3 DNA reads as TGTGCTAGCAGCTTAGGTGCGGGAGGAGGAAAAAATGAGCAGTTCTTC. The chain links TRBV7-7 to TRBJ2-1; TRBD2 matches at 8 bases. There are 16 residues in the CDR3. Per the germline V gene, CDR1 is SSHAT and CDR2 is FNYEAQ (reference sequence).

The rearrangement links TRBV7-9 to TRBJ1-3; D is ambiguous. The CDR3 runs 13 residues. Trimming took off 1 base at V and 7 bases at J, with 8 bases between the two ends. Germline V gene lookup returns CDR1 SEHNR and CDR2 FQNEAQ (reference sequence). The CDR3 loop reads CASSLDGWNTIYF. Written as DNA, the CDR3 is TGTGCCAGCAGCTTAGACGGATGGAACACCATATATTTT.

The rearrangement joins TRBV5-1 to TRBJ2-1; a weak D match, TRBD2 (6 bases). Per the germline V gene, CDR1 is SGHRS and CDR2 is YFSETQ. Trimming pared 6 bases from V and 0 bases from J, leaving 10 bases between. The CDR3 contains 14 residues. DNA for the CDR3: TGCGCCAGCACTAGCGAGAGCTCCTACAATGAGCAGTTCTTC. Translating gives CASTSESSYNEQFF.

This clone was picked up a small number of times. The rearrangement uses TRBV29-1 and TRBJ1-1; tentative D call: TRBD1 (5 bases). V shed 2 bases and J shed 4 bases, with 11 bases lying between them. CDR1 and CDR2 (germline): SQVTM, ANQGSEA. The CDR3 is 13 residues long. The CDR3, as DNA: TGCAGCGTTGAATCGGAGAGGGGCACTGAAGCTTTCTTT. Translation: CSVESERGTEAFF.

This clone was observed once. A junction boundary mismatches the germline segment, possibly from a read error. The genes are TRBV6-1 and TRBJ2-7; 7 bases match TRBD2. Germline V lookup: CDR1 MNHNS, CDR2 SASEGT. The CDR3 sequence is 14 residues long. Here the CDR3 reads CASREAGRREEQYF. The DNA for the CDR3 is TGTGCCAGCAGGGAAGCGGGAAGACGAGAAGAGCAGTACTTC.

This clone was seen a single time. The CDR3 sequence: CASTHYRDTDSGANVLTF. As DNA, the CDR3 is TGTGCCAGTACCCATTACCGGGACACTGACTCTGGGGCCAACGTCCTGACTTTC. V gene TRBV19 combines with J gene TRBJ2-6; tentatively, D is TRBD1 (6 bases). Germline CDR1 is LNHDA and CDR2 is SQIVND (reference sequence). This CDR3 is 18 amino acids long. Between the trimmed V and J ends, which lost 7 bases and 0 bases, there was a span of 19 bases.

The chain recombines TRBV5-1 with TRBJ2-3; tentative D call: TRBD2 (5 bases). Between the trimmed V and J ends, which lost 7 bases and 4 bases, there was a span of 16 bases. The CDR3 has 14 amino acids. Germline V gene data show CDR1 as SGHRS and CDR2 as YFSETQ. The CDR3 nucleotides are TGCGCCAGCGAATCCCGCATCGGGGCAGATACGCAGTATTTT. Its protein product is CASESRIGADTQYF.

This chain uses TRBV5-4 with TRBJ1-1; no reliable D call. Germline V gene data show CDR1 as SGHNT and CDR2 as YYREEE (reference sequence). The CDR3 consists of 13 residues. Deletions cut 4 bases from V and 4 bases from J, with 11 bases between. The CDR3 region is CASSPGETTEAFF. DNA of the CDR3: TGTGCCAGCAGCCCCGGGGAGACCACTGAAGCTTTCTTT. Supplemented by reference TRBV5-4 and TRBJ1-1, the full variable domain reads ETGVTQSPTHLIKTRGQQVTLRCSSQSGHNTVSWYQQALGQGPQFIFQYYREEENGRGNFPPRFSGLQFPNYSSELNVNALELDDSALYLCASSPGETTEAFFGQGTRLTVV.

With regard to this clone: A read error may account for a junction end that differs from germline. Within the sample, other DNA sequences also encode this same CDR3. The J gene is TRBJ1-1, the V gene TRBV27; D call uncertain. This CDR3 has 13 amino acids. The germline CDR1 and CDR2 sequences are MNHEY and SMNVEV (reference sequence). CDR3 region: CASSLYPNTEAFF. The CDR3 DNA follows: TGTGCCAGCAGTTTATATCCCAACACTGAAGCCTTCTTT.

The V and J genes are TRBV18 and TRBJ1-1; D remains ambiguous. The CDR3 runs to 16 residues. Trimming shortened V by 3 bases and J by 1 base, and 15 bases separated the two germline ends. Germline V CDR1 and CDR2: KGHSH, LQKENI. The DNA for the CDR3 is TGTGCCAGCTCACCCAATGGACCGGCGACGAACACTGAAGCTTTCTTT. Encoded protein: CASSPNGPATNTEAFF.

The chain employs TRBV27 and TRBJ2-1; the D gene is possibly TRBD1 (6 bases). The CDR3 length is 16 residues. Germline lookup yields CDR1 MNHEY and CDR2 SMNVEV (reference sequence). The V end lost 2 bases, the J end lost 3 bases, and 14 bases lay between the germline ends. The CDR3 region is CASSLRGISFYNEQFF. The CDR3 bases are TGTGCCAGCAGTTTAAGGGGGATTTCCTTCTACAATGAGCAGTTCTTC.

The chain combines TRBV13 with TRBJ2-3; a possible D gene is TRBD1 (6 bases). The CDR3 has 14 amino acids. The V and J ends lost 6 bases and 6 bases respectively, with 16 bases between them. CDR1 is PRHDT, CDR2 FYEKMQ, per germline (reference sequence). CDR3 region: CASSTGTAGDTQYF. The CDR3 DNA reads as TGTGCCAGCAGTACAGGGACCGCAGGCGATACGCAGTATTTT. The full variable domain, with the rest looked up from reference TRBV13 and TRBJ2-3, is AAGVIQSPRHLIKEKRETATLKCYPIPRHDTVYWYQQGPGQDPQFLISFYEKMQSDKGSIPDRFSAQQFSDYHSELNMSSLELGDSALYFCASSTGTAGDTQYFGPGTRLTVL.

The V and J genes are TRBV19 and TRBJ2-7; TRBD1 matches 9 bases. J gave up 3 bases and V 5 bases, and 8 bases lay outside the gene matches. The CDR3 runs to 15 residues. CDR1 LNHDA and CDR2 SQIVND come from the germline V gene (reference sequence). The CDR3 sequence is CASSLGQGTIYEQYF. The CDR3 DNA reads TGTGCCAGTAGTTTAGGACAGGGGACAATCTACGAGCAGTACTTC.

CDR3 bases: TGTGCCAGCAGTACTCCCTTCTCGACTAGCCGGGAAGAGACCCAGTACTTC. Translation: CASSTPFSTSREETQYF. This chain joins TRBV28 and TRBJ2-5; 7 bases match TRBD2. CDR1 and CDR2 from the germline V gene are MDHEN and SYDVKM. Trimming removed 5 bases from V and 3 bases from J; junction bases left unmatched: 15. This CDR3 region has 17 residues.

This clone was seen a handful of times. The chain couples TRBV7-9 to TRBJ1-1; D uncertain. The CDR3 is 12 amino acids. Deletions cut 4 bases from V and 6 bases from J, with 9 bases between. Germline V gene lookup returns CDR1 SEHNR and CDR2 FQNEAQ (reference sequence). The CDR3: CASSYRVAEAFF. The CDR3 nucleotides are TGTGCCAGCAGCTACCGCGTTGCTGAAGCTTTCTTT.

V and J are TRBV27 and TRBJ2-7, with D possibly being TRBD1 (8 bases). CDR1 is MNHEY, CDR2 SMNVEV, per germline (reference sequence). V dropped 5 bases and J dropped 5 bases, with 13 bases sitting between them. There are 13 residues in the CDR3. The CDR3 region has the DNA TGTGCCAGCAGTCCACAGGGGGGGAACGAGCAGTACTTC. As protein: CASSPQGGNEQYF.